Reported below is one T cell receptor beta chain. These data originate in a study of blood T cell repertoires in COVID-19. Study context: Both acute and convalescent COVID-19 samples were obtained from the United States, Italy and Spain.

Within 2 weeks before study entry, exposed participants met a COVID-19 case. Germline CDR1 MDHEN, CDR2 SYDVKM. Trimming cost V 6 bases and J 0 bases; bases outside gene matches: 14. CDR3 length: 18 residues. Original processing notes: Reference gene primers were amplified, and this amplification served to estimate nucleated cell counts. Sequenced by immunoSEQ multiplex PCR; TCRdb stores in-frame clones only, minus some. Clone size and the V and J calls come from that table; the DNA yielded D and trimming. The sample gives fewer than 350,000 clones, about nine tenths of which show up once; approximately 1% is in the top ten.

This sequence originates from a woman aged 25-40 years who had been exposed to COVID-19. The chain is built from TRBV28 and TRBJ1-3; TRBD1 matches 7 bases. Sequenced: PBMCs or T cells enriched from blood (not recorded which). Written as DNA, the CDR3 is TGTGCCAGCAGCTCCCCTGGGGGACAGACCTTCTCTGGAAACACCATATATTTT. Encoded protein: CASSSPGGQTFSGNTIYF.